This entry lists 6 T cell receptor beta chains sequenced from one sample in a study of blood T cell repertoires in COVID-19. Only in-frame clones appear in the TCRdb table, and some are missing; sequencing was by immunoSEQ multiplex PCR. The table lists approximately 290,000 clones, nearly 90% of them singletons. The sequenced sample consisted of peripheral blood. The receptors were gathered from a woman aged 25 to 39 with COVID-19, enrolled during active disease.

This sequence joins TRBV6-1 and TRBJ1-1; tentatively, D is TRBD1 (5 bases). This CDR3 contains 14 residues. The V end lost 3 bases, the J end lost 3 bases, and 11 bases lay between the germline ends. In germline, CDR1 is MNHNS, CDR2 SASEGT. The CDR3 bases are TGTGCCAGCAGTGACAGGGCCCTGTACACTGAAGCTTTCTTT. This translates into CASSDRALYTEAFF.

V usage is TRBV27 and J usage is TRBJ1-2; D is unclear. Germline lookup yields CDR1 MNHEY and CDR2 SMNVEV (reference sequence). V was trimmed by 4 bases and J by 0 bases, leaving 12 bases between them. The CDR3 length is 15 residues. As DNA, the CDR3 is TGTGCCAGCAGTTCGCTGGAGGGTCCTAACTATGGCTACACCTTC. Its protein is CASSSLEGPNYGYTF.

CDR3 bases: TGTGCCAGCAGTGAAGGAGGATTAGGGGATAATGAGCAGTTCTTC. It translates to CASSEGGLGDNEQFF. This chain connects TRBV6-1 to TRBJ2-1; TRBD1 might be the D (5 bases). This CDR3 has 15 amino acids. CDR1 is MNHNS and CDR2 is SASEGT in the germline V gene. V lost 1 base and J 7 bases, leaving 14 bases between the germline ends.

The rearrangement joins TRBV11-2 to TRBJ2-5; D might be TRBD1 (6 bases). The CDR3 spans 14 residues. V was pared by 4 bases and J by 5 bases, with 14 bases between. Germline V lookup: CDR1 SGHAT, CDR2 FQNNGV. The CDR3 DNA sequence: TGTGCCAGCAGCTCGATCAGGGGAAGGGAGACCCAGTACTTC. Amino acid sequence: CASSSIRGRETQYF. Full variable domain (missing parts from reference TRBV11-2 and TRBJ2-5): EAGVAQSPRYKIIEKRQSVAFWCNPISGHATLYWYQQILGQGPKLLIQFQNNGVVDDSQLPKDRFSAERLKGVDSTLKIQPAKLEDSAVYLCASSSIRGRETQYFGPGTRLLVL.

CDR3 in amino acids: CASSLMETGGMEQYF. The CDR3 DNA reads TGTGCCAGCAGCTTAATGGAGACAGGGGGAATGGAGCAGTACTTC. This chain uses TRBV11-2 with TRBJ2-7; 9 nucleotides line up with TRBD1. The V and J ends lost 2 bases and 7 bases, in that order; junction bases with no gene match: 9. Germline loops: CDR1 SGHAT, CDR2 FQNNGV. The CDR3 length is 15 residues. The whole variable domain, filled in from reference TRBV11-2 and TRBJ2-7, reads EAGVAQSPRYKIIEKRQSVAFWCNPISGHATLYWYQQILGQGPKLLIQFQNNGVVDDSQLPKDRFSAERLKGVDSTLKIQPAKLEDSAVYLCASSLMETGGMEQYFGPGTRLTVT.

The genes are TRBV5-1 and TRBJ1-2; TRBD1 aligns across 7 bases. CDR3 length: 14 residues. CDR1 and CDR2 from the germline V gene are SGHRS and YFSETQ. V shed 5 bases and J 7 bases; nucleotides not matched to a gene: 11. In nucleotides, the CDR3 is TGCGCCAGCAGACCGACAGGGTTCAGTTCTGGCTACACCTTC. Its translation: CASRPTGFSSGYTF.